Here is one T cell receptor (beta chain) with its context. Its antigen is still unknown. The sample holds no much larger clone one base away, and base qualities are not on file. The sample is drawn from a study of graft-versus-host responses after intestinal transplantation (dated by TCRdb to about 2021). For context, the study as a whole: Recipients received multivisceral, liver-intestinal, or isolated intestinal transplants. After intestinal transplantation, graft-versus-host and host-versus-graft alloreactive T cell clones in the graft, circulation and bone marrow were tracked using bulk TCR-beta CDR3 sequencing. Anti-thymocyte globulin induction was given to all recipients, followed by maintenance tacrolimus and steroids for about 3 years. Of the roughly 25 intestinal transplant recipients enrolled in the cohort, one of whom was a retransplant, a few patients without pretransplant specimens were excluded. Samples from a few later patients were sequenced in-house on an Illumina MiSeq with MiXCR processing rather than by the commercial service. Alloreactive clones were identified by sequencing pre-transplant mixed lymphocyte reaction products and comparing these products with unstimulated pre-transplant donor and recipient T cells. A peak of at least 4% donor T cells among recipient peripheral blood mononuclear cells was the definition used for donor T cell macrochimerism.

V is shortened by 4 bases, J by 7 bases, and the region joining them spans 11 bases. CDR3 length: 12 amino acids, cysteine to phenylalanine. Only the CDR3 DNA is retained, 36 bases long and in frame from the first base. The germline V gene (reference sequence) sets CDR1 to MNHEY and CDR2 to SMNVEV. Findings and caveats that apply to the study as a whole: The conclusions were limited by the relatively low number and heterogeneity of the intestinal transplant patients. Early after transplant, peak levels of circulating GvH clones were associated with declines in HvG clones. High GvH to HvG T cell clonal ratios were observed in the allografts of patients with donor T cell macrochimerism. GvH clones were found in recipient bone marrow, and some of the GvH clones appeared earlier in ileal mucosa or blood, which is consistent with an intestinal mucosal origin.

Sample time point, as interpreted from the label and publication: cells obtained before transplantation from donor or recipient. CD3+CD4+ and CD3+CD8+ populations were FACS-sorted from unstimulated pre-transplant donor and recipient cells taken from spleen or lymph nodes. The protocol used for the library was the immunoSEQ multiplex PCR assay. For most patients, genomic DNA was isolated with the Qiagen DNeasy Blood and Tissue Kit and shipped frozen to Adaptive Biotechnologies for TCR sequencing. Adaptive Biotechnologies carried out high-throughput TCR-beta CDR3 sequencing of genomic DNA for most patients. The original pipeline was this. TCR sequencing data were retrieved from Adaptive's ImmunoSEQ software for 18 patients, whereas three other patients were processed with MiXCR and VDJtools. CD4 versus CD8 sorting errors were corrected by removing sequences found in both subsets at a frequency ratio below 5:1. CDR3 nucleotide sequences shared between donor and recipient were removed because their origin could not be assigned. To count as alloreactive, a clone needed at least 2-fold expansion over unstimulated cells and a minimum CFSE-low frequency of 0.002% (template counts) or 0.001% (read counts). Clones detected in sequenced pre-transplant spleen, lymph node, or MLR CFSE-low populations of the donor or recipient were defined as mappable. Cumulative frequency of alloreactive clones was calculated as a percentage of all sequences weighted by copy number. Entries here come from immuneACCESS through TCRdb and include only in-frame sequences with V and J called. Some clones fail to appear in such tables; in the studies checked, an unresolved V gene covers under half of the shortfall, and the cause of the remainder is unknown. V and J calls and clone size are given by that table; D and trimming were obtained from the DNA. The sample table lists some 76,000 clones, around 86% of them with a count of one. The top ten clones comprise 7.5% to 8.5% of the sample.

This receptor chain uses TRBV27 and TRBJ2-7, with no confident D gene call. The sequencing used unstimulated CD8+ T cells sorted from spleen or lymph node cells, collected before transplant. The clonotype comes from a human donor who was the organ donor for an intestinal transplant. The base sequence is TGTGCCAGCAGTTCTGACCCACGAGAGCAGTACTTC. Translated, it gives CASSSDPREQYF.